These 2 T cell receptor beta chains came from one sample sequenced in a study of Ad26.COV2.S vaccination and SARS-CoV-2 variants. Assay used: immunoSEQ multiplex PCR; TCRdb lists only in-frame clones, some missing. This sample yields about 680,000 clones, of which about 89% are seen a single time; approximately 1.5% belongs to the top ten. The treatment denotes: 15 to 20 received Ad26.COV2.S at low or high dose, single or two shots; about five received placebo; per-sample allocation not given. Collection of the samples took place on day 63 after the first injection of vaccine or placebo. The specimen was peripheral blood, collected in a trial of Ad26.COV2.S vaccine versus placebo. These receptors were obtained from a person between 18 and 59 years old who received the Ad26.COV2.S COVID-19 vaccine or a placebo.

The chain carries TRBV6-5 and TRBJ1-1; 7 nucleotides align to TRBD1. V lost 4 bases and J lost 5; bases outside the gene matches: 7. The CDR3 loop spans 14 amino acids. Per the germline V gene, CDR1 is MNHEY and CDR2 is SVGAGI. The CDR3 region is CASSFSTGETEAFF. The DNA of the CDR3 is TGTGCCAGCAGTTTCTCTACAGGGGAGACTGAAGCTTTCTTT.

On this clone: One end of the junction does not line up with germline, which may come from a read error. The CDR3, as DNA: TGTGCTAGCAGCTTAGACGAAACCACTGAAGCTTTCTTT. It encodes CASSLDETTEAFF. This chain uses TRBV7-7 with TRBJ1-1; D ambiguous. From germline, CDR1 is SSHAT and CDR2 FNYEAQ (reference sequence). This CDR3 comprises 13 residues.